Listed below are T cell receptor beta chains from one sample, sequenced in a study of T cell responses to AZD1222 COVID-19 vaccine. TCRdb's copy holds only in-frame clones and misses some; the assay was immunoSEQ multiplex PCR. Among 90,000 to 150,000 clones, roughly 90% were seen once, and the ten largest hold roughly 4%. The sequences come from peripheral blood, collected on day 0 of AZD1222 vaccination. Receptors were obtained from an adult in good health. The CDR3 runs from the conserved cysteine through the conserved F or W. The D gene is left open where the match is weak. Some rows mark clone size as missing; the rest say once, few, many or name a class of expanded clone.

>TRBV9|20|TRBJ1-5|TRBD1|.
CASSEPPRTGGMGSNQPQHF
TGTGCCAGCAGTGAACCTCCTCGGACAGGGGGAATGGGTAGCAATCAGCCCCAGCATTTT
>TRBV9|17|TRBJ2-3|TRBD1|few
CASSANPGQGFTDTQYF
TGTGCCAGCAGCGCAAATCCGGGACAGGGGTTCACAGATACGCAGTATTTT
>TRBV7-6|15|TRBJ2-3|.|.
CASSPAGTALNTQYF
TGTGCCAGCAGCCCGGCCGGGACCGCCTTAAATACGCAGTATTTT
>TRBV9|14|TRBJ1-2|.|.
CASSVDRTSYGYTF
TGTGCCAGCAGCGTAGATCGTACAAGCTATGGCTACACCTTC
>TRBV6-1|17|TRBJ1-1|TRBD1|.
CASSERNRGPSNTEAFF
TGTGCCAGCAGTGAAAGGAACAGGGGGCCCTCGAACACTGAAGCTTTCTTT
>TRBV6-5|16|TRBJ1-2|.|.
CASSYSLRERVYGYTF
TGTGCCAGCAGTTACTCGCTGAGGGAACGTGTCTATGGCTACACCTTC
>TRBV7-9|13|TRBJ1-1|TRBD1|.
CASSLAGTVEAFF
TGTGCCAGCAGCTTAGCCGGGACAGTTGAAGCTTTCTTT
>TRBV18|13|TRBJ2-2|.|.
CASSPSGTGELFF
TGTGCCAGCTCACCCTCGGGAACCGGGGAGCTGTTTTTT
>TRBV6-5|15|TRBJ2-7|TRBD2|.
CASRRGLAGSYEQYF
TGTGCCAGCAGACGTGGACTAGCGGGCTCCTACGAGCAGTACTTC
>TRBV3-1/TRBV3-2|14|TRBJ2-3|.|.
CASSQWTSTDTQYF
TGTGCCAGCAGCCAGTGGACTAGCACAGATACGCAGTATTTT
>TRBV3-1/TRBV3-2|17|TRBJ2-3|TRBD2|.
CASSQALVGLAGYTQYF
TGTGCCAGCAGCCAAGCCCTAGTGGGACTAGCGGGGTATACGCAGTATTTT
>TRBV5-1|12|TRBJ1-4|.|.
CASSLDTEKLFF
TGCGCCAGCAGCTTGGATACGGAAAAACTGTTTTTT
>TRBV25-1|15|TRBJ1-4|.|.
CASSELWAEREKLFF
TGTGCCAGCAGTGAATTGTGGGCAGAACGGGAAAAACTGTTTTTT
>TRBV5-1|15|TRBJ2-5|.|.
CASSSGIYAQETQYF
TGCGCCAGCAGCTCCGGGATTTACGCCCAAGAGACCCAGTACTTC
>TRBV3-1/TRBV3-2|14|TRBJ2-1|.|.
CASSQERVYNEQFF
TGTGCCAGCAGCCAGGAGCGGGTATACAATGAGCAGTTCTTC
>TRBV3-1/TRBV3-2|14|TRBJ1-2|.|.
CASSQDAGIYGYTF
TGTGCCAGCAGCCAAGATGCGGGGATCTATGGCTACACCTTC
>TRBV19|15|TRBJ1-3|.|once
CATKTRGNPGNTIYF
TGTGCCACCAAAACGAGGGGGAATCCTGGAAACACCATATATTTT
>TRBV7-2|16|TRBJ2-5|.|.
CASSLGGRGPLETQYF
TGTGCCAGCAGCTTAGGGGGGCGGGGGCCTTTGGAGACCCAGTACTTC
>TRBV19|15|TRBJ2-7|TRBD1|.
CASRQQGRKTYEQYF
TGTGCCAGTCGGCAACAGGGGCGGAAGACCTACGAGCAGTACTTC
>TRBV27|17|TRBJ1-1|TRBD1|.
CASSLSRDRRTNTEAFF
TGTGCCAGCAGTTTATCCCGGGACAGGAGAACGAACACTGAAGCTTTCTTT
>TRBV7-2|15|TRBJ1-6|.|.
CASSSRQNWDSPLHF
TGTGCCAGCAGCTCCAGACAGAACTGGGATTCACCCCTCCACTTT
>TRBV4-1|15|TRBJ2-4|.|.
CASSQMPLAKNIQYF
TGCGCCAGCAGCCAAATGCCCTTAGCCAAAAACATTCAGTACTTC
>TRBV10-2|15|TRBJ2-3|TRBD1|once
CASSADRVSTDTQYF
TGCGCCAGCAGTGCGGACAGGGTCAGCACAGATACGCAGTATTTT
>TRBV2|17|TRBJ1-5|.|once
CASSEFGTSRSNQPQHF
TGTGCCAGCAGTGAATTCGGGACCTCTCGGAGCAATCAGCCCCAGCATTTT
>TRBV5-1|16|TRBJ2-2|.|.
CASSLRGTENTGELFF
TGCGCCAGCAGCTTGCGGGGGACTGAGAACACCGGGGAGCTGTTTTTT
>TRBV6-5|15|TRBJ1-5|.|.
CASSFEDLSNQPQHF
TGTGCCAGCAGTTTTGAGGACTTAAGCAATCAGCCCCAGCATTTT
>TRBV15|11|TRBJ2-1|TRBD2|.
CATSQSGGQFF
TGTGCCACCAGCCAGAGCGGGGGGCAGTTCTTC